The source of this T cell receptor (beta chain) is a study of tumor-infiltrating lymphocytes in primary liver carcinoma. Study overall: Tumors were staged T1-T3 N0M0 and measured about 4 to 11 cm across.

Investigators took RNA and DNA out together from approximately 22-30 mg of unsorted bulk tissue. On this clonotype: As yet, its antigen is unknown. This is likely a read error, given that the CDR3 carries no conserved phenylalanine or tryptophan at its end.

TCR beta cDNA came from about 0.45 ug total RNA, primed with a constant-region primer. The TCR beta library was amplified through three nested multiplex PCR rounds in a modified ARM-PCR procedure. TCRdb fed the multiplex PCR reads into MiXCR, producing one record per CDR3 protein. The profile shows 35,000 to 45,000 distinct CDR3 sequences, roughly 80% of them singletons. Points from the study as a whole: Tumor specimens were characterized by a significantly higher top-250-clone fraction than blood (p = 0.039).

The sequencing input was tumor-adjacent normal liver tissue. This sequence was found in a woman aged 25 to 39 with primary liver carcinoma and hepatitis B virus infection.

The CDR3 reads CANSAEGYSPLHY. The CDR3 DNA reads TGTGCCAACAGCGCCGAGGGGTATTCGCCCCTCCACTAT. The chain employs TRBV11-3 and TRBJ1-6; D may be TRBD1 (5 bases). This CDR3 contains 13 residues. Looked up from germline, CDR1 is SGHNT and CDR2 is YENEEA.